The table lists the clone carrying this TCR beta chain with many counts. TCRbeta library construction was performed incorporating unique molecular identifiers. In TCRdb, the PCR reads were re-called with MiXCR into one record per CDR3 protein. Among almost 500,000 distinct CDR3 sequences, 9.5% to 15% were seen once, and the ten largest hold 4.5% to 6%. Trimming at V came to 0 bases and at J to 3 bases, leaving 1 base not matched to a gene. CDR3 length equals 15 residues. Germline loops: CDR1 SGHRS, CDR2 YFSETQ. The data are from a study of T-cell reconstitution after alpha-beta-depleted transplantation in children.

V and J are TRBV5-1 and TRBJ2-7, with 12 positions matching TRBD2. Sequencing was performed on PBMCs from the stem cell graft donor, taken from the stem cell graft. The receptor comes from a human donor who donated a stem cell graft to a child with combined immunodeficiency. The CDR3 sequence is CASSLGTSGDYEQYF. CDR3 nucleotide sequence: TGCGCCAGCAGCTTGGGGACTAGCGGGGACTACGAGCAGTACTTC. Full variable domain (missing parts from reference TRBV5-1 and TRBJ2-7): KAGVTQTPRYLIKTRGQQVTLSCSPISGHRSVSWYQQTPGQGLQFLFEYFSETQRNKGNFPGRFSGRQFSNSRSEMNVSTLELGDSALYLCASSLGTSGDYEQYFGPGTRLTVT.